This is a list of T cell receptor beta chains from one sample in a study of blood T cells in healthy people across ages. TCRdb analysed the 5' RACE reads with MiXCR anew, one entry per CDR3 protein. This sample has more than 650,000 distinct CDR3 sequences, with approximately 22% found just once. Input material: blood. The receptors stem from a man aged 70 or older in good health. Each CDR3 is given with its conserved first and last residue. A D gene is named only where the DNA matches it firmly. The size entry is marked missing in some rows and otherwise reads once, few, many or a size class.

d_gene	j_gene	v_gene	abundance	CDR3aa	CDR3nt
-	TRBJ2-3	TRBV12-3/TRBV12-4	-	CASSFSESDTQYF	TGTGCCAGCAGTTTTTCTGAGTCAGATACGCAGTATTTT
-	TRBJ2-1	TRBV7-9	-	CASSFPSASYNEQFF	TGTGCCAGCAGCTTCCCTAGCGCCTCCTACAATGAGCAGTTCTTC
TRBD1	TRBJ1-4	TRBV12-3/TRBV12-4	few	CASRTGFNEKLFF	TGTGCCAGCAGGACAGGGTTTAATGAAAAACTGTTTTTT
-	TRBJ2-7	TRBV5-1	-	CASSALREPREQYF	TGCGCCAGCAGCGCACTCCGGGAGCCTCGGGAGCAGTACTTC
-	TRBJ2-7	TRBV6-1	many	CASSSDRAYEQYF	TGTGCCAGCAGTTCCGACAGAGCCTACGAGCAGTACTTC
-	TRBJ2-7	TRBV5-1	few	CASSLGDTYEQYF	TGCGCCAGCAGCTTAGGGGATACCTACGAGCAGTACTTC
TRBD2	TRBJ2-3	TRBV20-1	-	CSARGAIAGKNTDTQYF	TGCAGTGCTAGAGGCGCAATAGCGGGGAAAAACACAGATACGCAGTATTTT
TRBD1	TRBJ1-1	TRBV5-1	-	CASSLGGQVGTEAFF	TGCGCCAGCAGCTTGGGGGGACAGGTTGGCACTGAAGCTTTCTTT
-	TRBJ2-3	TRBV29-1	-	CSVAGVRGTDTQYF	TGCAGCGTTGCAGGCGTCAGAGGCACAGATACGCAGTATTTT
-	TRBJ2-5	TRBV7-9	-	CASSVGRWETQYF	TGTGCCAGCAGCGTAGGGCGCTGGGAGACCCAGTACTTC
-	TRBJ2-1	TRBV12-3/TRBV12-4	few	CASSGGGSEQFF	TGTGCCAGCAGCGGAGGGGGGTCCGAGCAGTTCTTC
-	TRBJ2-5	TRBV29-1	few	CSSDGSGETQYF	TGCAGCTCCGACGGGAGTGGAGAGACCCAGTACTTC
TRBD2	TRBJ2-1	TRBV7-6	few	CASSSHPLTSGRYNEQFF	TGTGCCAGCAGCTCTCACCCTCTGACTAGCGGGAGGTACAATGAGCAGTTCTTC
-	TRBJ2-5	TRBV2	-	CASRSGRAETQYF	TGTGCCAGCAGGTCGGGTAGGGCAGAGACCCAGTACTTC
-	TRBJ1-4	TRBV20-1	-	CSASYLGPTNEKLFF	TGCAGTGCTAGCTATTTGGGACCAACTAATGAAAAACTGTTTTTT
TRBD1	TRBJ2-1	TRBV6-1	few	CASSEDGDRAYNEQFF	TGTGCCAGCAGTGAGGACGGGGACAGGGCCTACAATGAGCAGTTCTTC
-	TRBJ2-2	TRBV6-1	-	CASSEVRGRNTGELFF	TGTGCCAGCAGTGAAGTGCGGGGAAGGAACACCGGGGAGCTGTTTTTT
TRBD1	TRBJ1-5	TRBV19	few	CASSIRGQGQQPQHF	TGTGCCAGTAGTATAAGGGGACAGGGCCAGCAGCCCCAGCATTTT
-	TRBJ1-1	TRBV12-3/TRBV12-4	few	CASSLNTMNTEAFF	TGTGCCAGCAGTCTTAACACCATGAACACTGAAGCTTTCTTT
-	TRBJ1-4	TRBV7-9	few	CASSLARPGSEKLFF	TGTGCCAGCAGCTTAGCCCGCCCCGGGAGTGAAAAACTGTTTTTT
-	TRBJ1-6	TRBV6-2/TRBV6-3	-	CASSNTAPDYNSPLHF	TGTGCCAGCAGTAATACAGCGCCCGACTATAATTCACCCCTCCACTTT
TRBD2	TRBJ2-1	TRBV20-1	few	CSARESSGRGDEQFF	TGCAGTGCTAGGGAATCTAGCGGGAGGGGGGATGAGCAGTTCTTC